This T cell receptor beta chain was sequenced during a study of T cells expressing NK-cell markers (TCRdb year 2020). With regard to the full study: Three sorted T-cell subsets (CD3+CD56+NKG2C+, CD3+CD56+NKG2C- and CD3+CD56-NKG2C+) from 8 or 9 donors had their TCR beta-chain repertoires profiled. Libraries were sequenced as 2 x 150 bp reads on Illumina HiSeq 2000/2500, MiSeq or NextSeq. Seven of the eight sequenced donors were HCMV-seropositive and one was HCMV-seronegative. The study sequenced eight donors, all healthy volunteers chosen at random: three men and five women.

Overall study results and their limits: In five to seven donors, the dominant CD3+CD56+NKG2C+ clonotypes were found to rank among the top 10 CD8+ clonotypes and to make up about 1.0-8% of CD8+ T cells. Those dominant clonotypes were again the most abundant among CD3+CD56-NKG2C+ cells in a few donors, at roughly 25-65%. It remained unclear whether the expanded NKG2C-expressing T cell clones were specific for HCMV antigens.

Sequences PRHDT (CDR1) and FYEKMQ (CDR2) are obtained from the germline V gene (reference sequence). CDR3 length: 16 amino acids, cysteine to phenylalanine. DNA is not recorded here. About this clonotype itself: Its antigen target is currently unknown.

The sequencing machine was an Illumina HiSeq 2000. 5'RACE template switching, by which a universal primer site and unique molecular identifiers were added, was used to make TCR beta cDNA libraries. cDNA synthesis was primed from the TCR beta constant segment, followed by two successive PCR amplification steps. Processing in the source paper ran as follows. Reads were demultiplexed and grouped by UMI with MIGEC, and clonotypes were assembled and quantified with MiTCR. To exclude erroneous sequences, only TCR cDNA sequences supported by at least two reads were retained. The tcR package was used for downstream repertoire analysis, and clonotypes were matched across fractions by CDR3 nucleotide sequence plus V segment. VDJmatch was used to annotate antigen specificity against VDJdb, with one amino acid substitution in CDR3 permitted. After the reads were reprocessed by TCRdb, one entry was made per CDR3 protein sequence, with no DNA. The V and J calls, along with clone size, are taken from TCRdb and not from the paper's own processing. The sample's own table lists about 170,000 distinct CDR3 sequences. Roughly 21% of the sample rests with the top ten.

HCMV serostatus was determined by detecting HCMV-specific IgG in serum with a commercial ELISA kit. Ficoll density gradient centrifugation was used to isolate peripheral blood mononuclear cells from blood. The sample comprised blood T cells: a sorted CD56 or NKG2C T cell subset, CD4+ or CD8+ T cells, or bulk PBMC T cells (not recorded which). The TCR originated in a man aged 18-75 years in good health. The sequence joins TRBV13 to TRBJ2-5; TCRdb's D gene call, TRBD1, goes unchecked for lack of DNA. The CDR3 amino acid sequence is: CASSFRRGGSRETQYF.